Following are 13 T cell receptor beta chains from one sample sequenced in a study of blood T cell repertoires in COVID-19. The repertoire was sequenced with immunoSEQ multiplex PCR; TCRdb's copy has only in-frame clones and lacks some. Found here are 400,000 or so clones, 85% to 90% of them singletons; the top ten hold more than 0.7%. The sequenced sample consisted of peripheral blood. The receptor set was obtained from a man between 18 and 35 years old with COVID-19, enrolled during active disease.

This chain's CDR3 is CASSQGVRAQQGRDREQYF. In nucleotides, the CDR3 is TGCGCCAGCAGCCAAGGCGTGCGGGCCCAACAGGGAAGGGATCGCGAGCAGTACTTC. This rearrangement joins TRBV4-1 to TRBJ2-7, with D maybe TRBD1 (6 bases). CDR3 length equals 19 residues. Looked up from germline, CDR1 is MGHRA and CDR2 is YSYEKL. Trimming removed 1 base from V and 6 bases from J, with 28 bases in between.

The chain couples TRBV6-1 to TRBJ1-1; D not resolved. The germline V and J ends were trimmed by 3 bases and 6 bases, with 11 bases remaining between them. The CDR3 covers 13 residues. The germline gives CDR1 MNHNS, CDR2 SASEGT. CDR3 protein: CASSDMVGAEAFF. The CDR3 DNA follows: TGTGCCAGCAGTGACATGGTGGGCGCTGAAGCTTTCTTT.

The gene calls are TRBV27 and TRBJ1-6; TRBD1 might be the D (5 bases). CDR1 and CDR2 from the germline V gene are MNHEY and SMNVEV (reference sequence). This CDR3 has 16 amino acids. The germline V and J ends were trimmed by 2 bases and 0 bases, with 8 bases remaining between them. CDR3 sequence reads: CASSLGDYSYNSPLHF. DNA of the CDR3: TGTGCCAGCAGTTTAGGGGACTACTCCTATAATTCACCCCTCCACTTT.

The rearrangement joins TRBV18 to TRBJ2-2; 10 bases are a match to TRBD2. There are 16 residues in the CDR3. Trimming removed 2 bases from V and 3 bases from J; junction bases left unmatched: 3. Germline V gene sequence: CDR1 KGHSH, CDR2 LQKENI. The CDR3 is CASSPRSGGDTGELFF. The CDR3 DNA reads TGTGCCAGCTCACCAAGGAGCGGGGGGGACACCGGGGAGCTGTTTTTT.

The V call is TRBV10-1, the J call TRBJ2-3; D is undetermined. The CDR3 extends over 16 amino acids. V lost 0 bases and J 5 bases, leaving 15 bases between the germline ends. CDR1 and CDR2 (germline): WNHNN, SYGVQD (reference sequence). The chain's CDR3 is CASSESIGAPGDTQYF. CDR3 coding DNA: TGCGCCAGCAGTGAGTCGATAGGAGCACCGGGAGATACGCAGTATTTT.

The chain is built from TRBV3-1 (or the pseudogene TRBV3-2) and TRBJ1-6; D is uncertain. Trimming removed 2 bases from V and 0 bases from J, with 8 bases in between. The V gene's germline CDR1 is LGHDT and CDR2 YNNKEL (reference sequence). The CDR3 sequence is 16 residues long. CDR3 in DNA: TGTGCCAGCAGCCAAATAGAGAGCTCCTATAATTCACCCCTCCACTTT. Its protein is CASSQIESSYNSPLHF.

V usage is TRBV6-5 and J usage is TRBJ2-1; D may be TRBD2 (5 bases). V was pared by 0 bases and J by 4 bases, with 10 bases between. The germline CDR1 and CDR2 sequences are MNHEY and SVGAGI. The CDR3 runs to 15 residues. CDR3 DNA sequence: TGTGCCAGCAGTTACTCGATGAGAGGGTACAATGAGCAGTTCTTC. As protein: CASSYSMRGYNEQFF.

V gene TRBV3-1 (or the pseudogene TRBV3-2) combines with J gene TRBJ1-1; 7 bases line up with TRBD1. This CDR3 has 15 residues. Unmatched junction bases numbered 11, after V lost 7 bases and J lost 3 bases. In germline, CDR1 is LGHDT, CDR2 YNNKEL (reference sequence). The CDR3 protein is CASIPRTGTDTEAFF. CDR3 sequence (DNA): TGTGCCAGCATTCCAAGGACAGGCACGGACACTGAAGCTTTCTTT.

This chain joins TRBV30 and TRBJ1-1; tentative D call: TRBD1 (5 bases). The V and J ends lost 6 bases and 6 bases respectively, with 17 bases between them. The V gene's germline CDR1 is GTSNPN and CDR2 SVGIG (reference sequence). The length of the CDR3 is 13 residues. The CDR3 DNA follows: TGTGCCTGTCTATGGGGCAACGAAGCTGAAGCTTTCTTT. Translating gives CACLWGNEAEAFF.

This clone was seen once. This chain links TRBV5-1 with TRBJ1-1; no definite D call. Germline V CDR1 and CDR2: SGHRS, YFSETQ. The CDR3 is 14 amino acids. The ends were cut back, 5 bases at V and 1 base at J, with 12 bases in the middle. CDR3 coding DNA: TGCGCCAGCAGTTGGACCGGGGAGAACACTGAAGCTTTCTTT. Residues: CASSWTGENTEAFF.

This rearrangement joins TRBV18 to TRBJ2-1; 7 bases are shared with TRBD2. CDR1 and CDR2 (germline): KGHSH, LQKENI. The V segment lost 4 bases and the J segment 7 bases; nucleotides outside the gene matches: 13. The CDR3 loop spans 16 amino acids. CDR3 sequence: CASSRLGGWKENEQFF. The DNA of the CDR3 is TGTGCCAGCTCACGCCTCGGGGGGTGGAAGGAAAATGAGCAGTTCTTC.

J is TRBJ2-5 and V is TRBV9, with 11 bases that match TRBD1. The ends lost 2 bases at V and 4 bases at J; junction bases unmatched: 10. The CDR3 sequence is 17 residues long. The germline gives CDR1 SGDLS, CDR2 YYNGEE. In DNA form, the CDR3 reads TGTGCCAGCAGCGTTTCGGCGGGACAGGGGGTTCGAGAGACCCAGTACTTC. It yields the protein CASSVSAGQGVRETQYF.

This clone occurred a few times. This same CDR3 is encoded by further DNA sequences in the sample. The chain links TRBV4-1 to TRBJ2-7; D call uncertain. Germline CDR1 reads MGHRA; CDR2 reads YSYEKL. With 1 base removed from V and 1 base from J, the gap between germline ends came to 11 bases. The CDR3 is made up of 15 amino acids. The CDR3 DNA sequence: TGCGCCAGCAGCCAAGCTTCAGGTGCATCCTACGAGCAGTACTTC. The encoded protein is CASSQASGASYEQYF.